This is a list of T cell receptor beta chains from one sample in a study of T-cell reconstitution after alpha-beta-depleted transplantation in children. Using its own MiXCR run on the PCR reads, TCRdb lists one record per CDR3 protein. The sample has 500,000 or so distinct CDR3 sequences; about 31% are singletons. The sequences come from PBMCs from the stem cell graft donor, collected from the stem cell graft. The receptor source for this set is a human donor who donated a stem cell graft to a child with aplastic anemia. Both conserved end residues are part of each CDR3. Each record gives: D gene, clone size, V gene, J gene, CDR3 protein, CDR3 DNA. The D gene is left open where the match is weak. The size entry is marked missing in some rows and otherwise reads once, few, many or a size class.

TRBD1	-	TRBV11-1	TRBJ2-1	CASSFTPGGQGGNEQFF	TGTGCCAGCAGCTTTACCCCAGGGGGACAGGGGGGCAATGAGCAGTTCTTC
TRBD1	few	TRBV4-3	TRBJ1-1	CASSQDGQASDTEAFF	TGCGCCAGCAGCCAAGATGGACAGGCTTCGGACACTGAAGCTTTCTTT
TRBD2	-	TRBV5-1	TRBJ2-1	CASSSLGLVHEQFF	TGCGCCAGCAGCTCCTTGGGACTAGTCCATGAGCAGTTCTTC
-	-	TRBV12-3/TRBV12-4	TRBJ2-2	CASSLEGRVSGELFF	TGTGCCAGCAGTTTAGAGGGCAGGGTATCTGGGGAGCTGTTTTTT
-	-	TRBV19	TRBJ1-3	CASSNLASTAVSGNTIYF	TGTGCCAGTAGTAATCTGGCGAGTACCGCCGTTTCTGGAAACACCATATATTTT
-	-	TRBV29-1	TRBJ2-6	CSVERAGKGGSSGANVLAF	TGCAGCGTTGAAAGGGCGGGGAAAGGTGGGAGCTCTGGGGCCAACGTCCTGGCTTTC
TRBD1	few	TRBV4-3	TRBJ1-1	CASSQEQGAIDTEAFF	TGCGCCAGCAGCCAAGAGCAGGGGGCTATCGACACTGAAGCTTTCTTT
-	-	TRBV20-1	TRBJ2-5	CSARDEGETQYF	TGCAGTGCTAGAGACGAGGGGGAGACCCAGTACTTC
-	-	TRBV27	TRBJ2-7	CASSLGVTSYEQYF	TGTGCCAGCAGTTTAGGTGTGACTTCCTACGAGCAGTACTTC
-	many	TRBV18	TRBJ1-1	CASSPAGGSRTTEAFF	TGTGCCAGCTCCCCCGCGGGAGGGTCGAGAACCACTGAAGCTTTCTTT
-	-	TRBV12-3/TRBV12-4	TRBJ2-6	CASSSRASGANVLTF	TGTGCCAGCAGTTCCCGGGCCTCCGGGGCCAACGTCCTGACTTTC
TRBD2	-	TRBV20-1	TRBJ2-1	CSARTLAGSYNEQFF	TGCAGTGCTAGGACCTTAGCGGGGTCCTACAATGAGCAGTTCTTC
-	-	TRBV11-2	TRBJ1-1	CDSSLDLNAFF	TGTGACAGCAGCTTAGATCTCAATGCTTTCTTT
-	-	TRBV20-1	TRBJ2-2	CSARDMGDGELFF	TGCAGTGCTAGAGATATGGGTGACGGGGAGCTGTTTTTT
-	few	TRBV5-1	TRBJ1-1	CASSYGGLGSTEAFF	TGCGCCAGCAGCTACGGCGGACTGGGATCCACTGAAGCTTTCTTT
TRBD2	few	TRBV5-1	TRBJ2-5	CASSYGLVGQETQYF	TGCGCCAGCAGCTACGGACTAGTAGGGCAAGAGACCCAGTACTTC
-	-	TRBV20-1	TRBJ2-5	CSAQRGGNQETQYF	TGCAGTGCTCAAAGGGGGGGGAACCAAGAGACCCAGTACTTC
TRBD2	-	TRBV20-1	TRBJ2-1	CSARDLPSGRGYNEQFF	TGCAGTGCTAGAGATCTGCCTAGCGGGAGAGGCTACAATGAGCAGTTCTTC
TRBD2	-	TRBV7-2	TRBJ2-1	CASSQTSGPYNEQFF	TGTGCCAGCAGCCAAACTAGCGGACCCTACAATGAGCAGTTCTTC
-	once	TRBV7-9	TRBJ1-2	CASSHQGGAGYGYTF	TGTGCCAGCAGCCACCAAGGGGGGGCCGGCTATGGCTACACCTTC
-	-	TRBV30	TRBJ2-7	CAWTPGQPYEQYF	TGTGCCTGGACCCCAGGGCAGCCCTACGAGCAGTACTTC
TRBD2	-	TRBV5-1	TRBJ2-5	CASSPGTSGGTQETQYF	TGCGCCAGCAGCCCGGGGACTAGCGGGGGCACCCAAGAGACCCAGTACTTC
-	-	TRBV6-5	TRBJ1-2	CASSSPRGGVANYGYTF	TGTGCCAGCAGTTCCCCTCGAGGCGGAGTAGCTAACTATGGCTACACCTTC
TRBD1	-	TRBV20-1	TRBJ1-5	CSARGIETGGSANNQPQHF	TGCAGTGCTAGAGGGATAGAGACAGGGGGGAGCGCGAACAATCAGCCCCAGCATTTT
-	-	TRBV10-3	TRBJ2-5	CAISETANQETQYF	TGTGCCATCAGTGAGACGGCCAACCAAGAGACCCAGTACTTC
-	few	TRBV6-1	TRBJ2-5	CASRVEEYQETQYF	TGTGCCAGCAGGGTGGAGGAGTACCAAGAGACCCAGTACTTC
TRBD2	-	TRBV20-1	TRBJ2-7	CSARRAGGPNEQYF	TGCAGTGCTAGGAGGGCGGGAGGGCCCAACGAGCAGTACTTC
-	once	TRBV2	TRBJ1-1	CASSEAWGNTEAFF	TGTGCCAGCAGTGAAGCATGGGGGAACACTGAAGCTTTCTTT
-	-	TRBV5-1	TRBJ1-5	CASSGFPDGQPQHF	TGCGCCAGCTCCGGTTTTCCGGACGGGCAGCCCCAGCATTTT
-	-	TRBV6-2/TRBV6-3	TRBJ1-1	CASRRLVLNTEAFF	TGTGCCAGCAGGCGATTGGTTTTGAACACTGAAGCTTTCTTT
-	few	TRBV21-1	TRBJ1-2	CASSKVRTGDGYTF	TGTGCCAGCAGCAAAGTCCGGACCGGGGATGGCTACACCTTC
TRBD1	few	TRBV12-3/TRBV12-4	TRBJ1-2	CASSARQGARGYTF	TGTGCCAGCAGTGCAAGACAGGGGGCCAGGGGCTACACCTTC
-	few	TRBV7-8	TRBJ1-1	CASSLALTGIGSGAEAFF	TGTGCCAGCAGCTTAGCCCTAACAGGGATAGGTAGCGGGGCTGAAGCTTTCTTT
TRBD2	-	TRBV25-1	TRBJ2-7	CASKVAGGQYF	TGTGCCAGCAAAGTAGCGGGCGGGCAGTACTTC
-	-	TRBV5-4	TRBJ2-1	CASSLDASSYNEQFF	TGTGCCAGCAGCTTGGATGCTAGCAGCTACAATGAGCAGTTCTTC
-	once	TRBV18	TRBJ2-5	CASSHGAGRGGETQYF	TGTGCCAGCTCACACGGGGCAGGCCGAGGCGGTGAGACCCAGTACTTC
-	-	TRBV4-1	TRBJ1-2	CASSQDYARDGYTF	TGCGCCAGCAGCCAAGATTATGCGAGGGACGGCTACACCTTC
TRBD1	-	TRBV11-1	TRBJ2-5	CASSLRGREVETQYF	TGTGCCAGCAGCCTAAGGGGGCGCGAGGTAGAGACCCAGTACTTC
-	few	TRBV4-3	TRBJ2-1	CASSQEVLASYNEQFF	TGCGCCAGCAGCCAAGAAGTCCTAGCGTCCTACAATGAGCAGTTCTTC
-	few	TRBV29-1	TRBJ2-3	CSVDSYGSAADTQYF	TGCAGCGTTGACTCCTACGGGAGTGCGGCAGATACGCAGTATTTT
-	few	TRBV9	TRBJ2-3	CASSGDGSLVTQYF	TGTGCCAGCAGCGGAGACGGGAGCCTTGTTACGCAGTATTTT
TRBD2	many	TRBV6-2/TRBV6-3	TRBJ2-3	CASLSAGEITDTQYF	TGTGCCAGCCTTTCAGCGGGAGAAATAACAGATACGCAGTATTTT
-	many	TRBV18	TRBJ2-5	CASSPSQETQYF	TGTGCCAGCTCACCAAGTCAAGAGACCCAGTACTTC
-	-	TRBV27	TRBJ2-7	CASSPYGLDTYEQYF	TGTGCCAGCAGTCCCTACGGACTTGATACCTACGAGCAGTACTTC
TRBD2	few	TRBV13	TRBJ2-3	CASSSPDGGFSTDTQYF	TGTGCCAGCAGCTCCCCCGACGGGGGGTTCAGCACAGATACGCAGTATTTT
-	-	TRBV20-1	TRBJ1-2	CSARDSWGPGYTF	TGCAGTGCTAGAGATAGTTGGGGCCCTGGCTACACCTTC
-	few	TRBV27	TRBJ2-7	CASSADNFGEQYF	TGTGCCAGCAGTGCGGACAATTTTGGCGAGCAGTACTTC
-	-	TRBV30	TRBJ2-7	CAWSVNYEQYF	TGTGCCTGGAGTGTAAACTACGAGCAGTACTTC
-	-	TRBV7-2	TRBJ2-1	CASSLRDGGASYNEQFF	TGTGCCAGCAGCTTAAGGGATGGCGGGGCCTCCTACAATGAGCAGTTCTTC
-	few	TRBV29-1	TRBJ2-3	CSVDKGGTQYF	TGCAGCGTTGACAAGGGAGGTACGCAGTATTTT
TRBD2	-	TRBV7-9	TRBJ2-7	CASGREPYEQYF	TGTGCCAGCGGGCGGGAGCCCTACGAGCAGTACTTC
-	-	TRBV5-1	TRBJ1-1	CASSSKGANTEAFF	TGCGCCAGCAGCTCCAAAGGGGCGAACACTGAAGCTTTCTTT
TRBD1	-	TRBV11-3	TRBJ2-5	CASSLDLRQGFLETQYF	TGTGCCAGCAGCTTAGATCTCCGACAGGGGTTCCTAGAGACCCAGTACTTC
-	-	TRBV20-1	TRBJ1-3	CSARVGPGGELRSNTIYF	TGCAGTGCTAGAGTTGGTCCCGGGGGAGAACTTCGATCTAACACCATATATTTT
-	-	TRBV28	TRBJ2-2	CASSFRRTAGELFF	TGTGCCAGCAGTTTCAGACGCACGGCGGGGGAGCTGTTTTTT
-	-	TRBV10-3	TRBJ1-6	CAISEGGMSYNSPLHF	TGTGCCATCAGTGAGGGGGGTATGTCCTATAATTCACCCCTCCACTTT
TRBD2	-	TRBV6-2/TRBV6-3	TRBJ2-1	CASSYSFIAGVTEQFF	TGTGCCAGCAGTTACTCGTTCATAGCGGGAGTTACTGAGCAGTTCTTC